These T cell receptor beta chains were read from a single sample in a study of control samples from healthy donors and cancer patients. Data came from immunoSEQ multiplex PCR; TCRdb stores just in-frame clones and leaves some out. This table holds about 120,000 clones, just under 90% found once. The sequenced sample consisted of blood. The receptors here all came from a man aged 25-45 years in good health. Each CDR3 is given with its conserved first and last residue. The order of the fields is V gene, clone size, CDR3 protein. Clone size is shown for a subset of rows, as once, few, many or a class of expanded clone.

>TRBV7-2|-
CASSATTGDTYEQYF
>TRBV12-3/TRBV12-4|-
CASSLGEAYEQYF
>TRBV6-1|-
CASRELYSLRKGHGYTF
>TRBV19|few
CASSTSGQGWYTF
>TRBV9|once
CASSVNSYNSPLHF
>TRBV14|-
CASSRLFGGLDTEAFF
>TRBV20-1|-
CSASNPGTVFTGELFF
>TRBV6-5|-
CASTPKDTQYF
>TRBV7-3|-
CASSLGGSGTGQETQYF
>TRBV11-2|-
CASSRFAGTNEKLFF
>TRBV29-1|-
CSVTKGGTTQETQYF
>TRBV19|once
CASKAQRTGNTEAFF
>TRBV2|many
CASSLHNSPLHF
>TRBV10-1|-
CASSESGGSETQYF
>TRBV2|-
CASSPRVSSYEQYF
>TRBV11-2|-
CASSLDRPGLNTEAFF
>TRBV18|-
CASSPSEGGLSGNTIYF
>TRBV30|once
CAWSVWTTGELFF
>TRBV29-1|-
CSVELGTGDEQFF
>TRBV14|once
CASSQDSSRGYGYTF
>TRBV7-2|-
CASSYMRGGQETQYF
>TRBV5-1|-
CASLTSPSTGGEETQYF
>TRBV3-1/TRBV3-2|-
CASSQVSTGGGQFF
>TRBV2|-
CASRPTGYTGELFF
>TRBV3-1/TRBV3-2|-
CASSQEGGQGGEKLFF
>TRBV11-2|-
CASSLPGTATNEKLFF
>TRBV18|-
CASSPPTEGYNYGYTF
>TRBV3-1/TRBV3-2|-
CASSPSGGTLTDTQYF
>TRBV4-1|few
CASSHNRAANQPQHF
>TRBV13|-
CASSFQGDQPQHF
>TRBV12-3/TRBV12-4|-
CASSLRSEAFF
>TRBV29-1|-
CSAADGLAGADTQYF
>TRBV5-8|-
CASSFALQGSEAFF
>TRBV30|-
CAWSVQTDTEAFF
>TRBV11-2|-
CASSRDRYTQYF
>TRBV7-3|-
CASSPLYGYTF
>TRBV24-1|once
CATSDGHINYGYTF
>TRBV3-1/TRBV3-2|few
CASSVGQWAEAFF
>TRBV5-5|-
CASSYRDRDQETQYF
>TRBV30|-
CAWSRDANTEAFF
>TRBV4-2|-
CASSQDPGGGADTQYF
>TRBV9|few
CASSTPLASYNEQFF
>TRBV15|-
CATSPIGAVSNFNYGYTF
>TRBV18|once
CASSPRGPQETQYF
>TRBV4-2|-
CASSQDKAGGPDTQYF
>TRBV5-1|once
CASQGRTSNYGYTF
>TRBV6-6|-
CASSYSSEGYTF
>TRBV6-5|-
CASIRQGADTQYF
>TRBV2|many
CASRGDGTNYGYTF
>TRBV2|-
CASSEGGETQYF
>TRBV2|-
CASIGGWRSSGNTIYF
>TRBV5-1|-
CASRSLRQGRDNSPLHF